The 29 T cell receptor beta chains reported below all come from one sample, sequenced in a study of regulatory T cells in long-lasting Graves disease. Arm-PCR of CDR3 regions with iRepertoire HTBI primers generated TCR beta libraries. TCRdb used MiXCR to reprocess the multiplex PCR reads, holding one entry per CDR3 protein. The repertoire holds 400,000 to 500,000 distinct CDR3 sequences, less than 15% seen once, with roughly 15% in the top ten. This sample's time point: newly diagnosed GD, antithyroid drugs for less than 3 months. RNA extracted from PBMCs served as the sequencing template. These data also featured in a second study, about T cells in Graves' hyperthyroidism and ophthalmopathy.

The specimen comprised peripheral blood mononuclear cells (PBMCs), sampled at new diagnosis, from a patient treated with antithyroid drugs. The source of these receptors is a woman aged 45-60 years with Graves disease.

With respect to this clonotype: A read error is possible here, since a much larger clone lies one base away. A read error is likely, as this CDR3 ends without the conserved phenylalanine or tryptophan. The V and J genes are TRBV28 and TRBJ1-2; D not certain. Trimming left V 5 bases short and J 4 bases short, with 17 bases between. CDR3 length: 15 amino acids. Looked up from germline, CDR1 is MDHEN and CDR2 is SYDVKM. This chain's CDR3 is CASSPADTFPYGYTS. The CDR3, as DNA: TGTGCCAGCAGTCCCGCAGACACGTTTCCCTATGGCTACACCTCC.

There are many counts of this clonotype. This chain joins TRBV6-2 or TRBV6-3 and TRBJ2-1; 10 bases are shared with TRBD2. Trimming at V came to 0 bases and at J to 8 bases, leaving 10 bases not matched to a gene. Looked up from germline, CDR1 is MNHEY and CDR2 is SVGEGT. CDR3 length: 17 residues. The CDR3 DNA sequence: TGTGCCAGCAGTTACTCGCAGCGGGAGGGCCGCGTTTATGAGCAGTTCTTC. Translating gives CASSYSQREGRVYEQFF.

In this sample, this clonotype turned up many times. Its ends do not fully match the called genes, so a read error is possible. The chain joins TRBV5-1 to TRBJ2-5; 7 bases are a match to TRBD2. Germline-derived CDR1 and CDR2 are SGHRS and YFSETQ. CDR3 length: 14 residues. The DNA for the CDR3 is TGTGCCAGCAGCCTGGGAGGGACCCAAGAGACCCAGTACTTC. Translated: CASSLGGTQETQYF.

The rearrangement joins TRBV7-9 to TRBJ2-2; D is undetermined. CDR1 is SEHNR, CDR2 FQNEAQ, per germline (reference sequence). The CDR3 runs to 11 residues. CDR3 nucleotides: TGTTCCCGAGAATGGGCCGGGGAGCTGTTTTTT. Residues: CSREWAGELFF.

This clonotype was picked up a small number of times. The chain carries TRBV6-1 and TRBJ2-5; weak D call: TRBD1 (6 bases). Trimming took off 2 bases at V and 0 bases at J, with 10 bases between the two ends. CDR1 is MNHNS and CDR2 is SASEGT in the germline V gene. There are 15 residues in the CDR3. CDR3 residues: CASSERGIHQETQYF. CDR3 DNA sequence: TGTGCCAGCAGTGAAAGGGGGATCCACCAAGAGACCCAGTACTTC.

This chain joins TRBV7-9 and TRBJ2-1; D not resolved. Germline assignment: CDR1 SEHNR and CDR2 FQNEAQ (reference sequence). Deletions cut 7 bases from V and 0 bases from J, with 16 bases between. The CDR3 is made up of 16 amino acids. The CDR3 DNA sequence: TGTGCCAGCACCCCTTCGCGGTTGAGCTCCTACAATGAGCAGTTCTTC. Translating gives CASTPSRLSSYNEQFF.

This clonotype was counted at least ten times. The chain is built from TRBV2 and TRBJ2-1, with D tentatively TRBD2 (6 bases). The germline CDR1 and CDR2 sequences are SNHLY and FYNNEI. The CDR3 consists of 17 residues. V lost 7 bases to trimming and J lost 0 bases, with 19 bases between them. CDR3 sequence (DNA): TGTGCCAGCACGGGGGTAGCGAGAATACCCTCCTACAATGAGCAGTTCTTC. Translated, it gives CASTGVARIPSYNEQFF.

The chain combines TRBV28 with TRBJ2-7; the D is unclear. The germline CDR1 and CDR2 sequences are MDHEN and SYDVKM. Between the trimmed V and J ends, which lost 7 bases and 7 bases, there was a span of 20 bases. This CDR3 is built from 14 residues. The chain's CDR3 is CASNELSSYNEQYF. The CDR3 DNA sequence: TGTGCCAGCAACGAACTGTCTTCCTACAATGAGCAGTACTTC.

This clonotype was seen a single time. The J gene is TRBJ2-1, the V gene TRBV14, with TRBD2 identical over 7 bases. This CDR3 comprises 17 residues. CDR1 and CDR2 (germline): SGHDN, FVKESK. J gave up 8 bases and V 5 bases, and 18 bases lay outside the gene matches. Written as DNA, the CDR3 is TGTGCCAGCAGCATACGCCGAGGGTGGCGGGGGTCCGATGAGCAGTTCTTC. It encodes CASSIRRGWRGSDEQFF.

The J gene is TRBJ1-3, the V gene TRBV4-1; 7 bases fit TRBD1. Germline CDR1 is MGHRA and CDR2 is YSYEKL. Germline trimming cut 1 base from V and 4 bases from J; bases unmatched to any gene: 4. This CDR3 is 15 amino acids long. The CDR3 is CASSQGQGGGNTIYF. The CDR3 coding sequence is TGCGCCAGCAGCCAAGGACAGGGCGGCGGAAACACCATATATTTT.

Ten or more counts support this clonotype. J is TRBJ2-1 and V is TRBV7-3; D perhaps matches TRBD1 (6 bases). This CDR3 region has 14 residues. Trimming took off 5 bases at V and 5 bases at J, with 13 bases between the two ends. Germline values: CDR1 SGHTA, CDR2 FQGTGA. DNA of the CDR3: TGTGCCAGCAGCATCACAGGGATAAACAATGAGCAGTTCTTC. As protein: CASSITGINNEQFF.

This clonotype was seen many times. As DNA, the CDR3 is TGTGCCAGCAGTAAACAGGGGAACTCCTACAATGAGCAGTTCTTC. It translates to CASSKQGNSYNEQFF. V gene TRBV6-1 combines with J gene TRBJ2-1, with 7 bases identical to TRBD1. Trimming took 5 bases from V and 0 from J; bases not matched to a gene: 4. The CDR3 is 15 residues long. CDR1 MNHNS and CDR2 SASEGT come from the germline V gene.

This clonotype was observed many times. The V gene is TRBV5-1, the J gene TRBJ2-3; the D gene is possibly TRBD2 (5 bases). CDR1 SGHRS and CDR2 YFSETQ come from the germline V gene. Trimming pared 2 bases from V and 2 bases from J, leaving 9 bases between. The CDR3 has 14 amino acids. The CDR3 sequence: CASSFGVNTDTQYF. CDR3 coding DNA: TGCGCCAGCAGCTTCGGGGTCAACACAGATACGCAGTATTTT.

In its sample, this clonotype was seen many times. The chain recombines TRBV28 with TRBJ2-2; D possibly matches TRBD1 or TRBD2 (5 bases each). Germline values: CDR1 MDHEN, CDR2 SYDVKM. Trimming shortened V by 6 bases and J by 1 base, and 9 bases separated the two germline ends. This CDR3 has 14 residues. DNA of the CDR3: TGTGCCAGCAGCTCGGGACGGAACACCGGGGAGCTGTTTTTT. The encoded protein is CASSSGRNTGELFF.

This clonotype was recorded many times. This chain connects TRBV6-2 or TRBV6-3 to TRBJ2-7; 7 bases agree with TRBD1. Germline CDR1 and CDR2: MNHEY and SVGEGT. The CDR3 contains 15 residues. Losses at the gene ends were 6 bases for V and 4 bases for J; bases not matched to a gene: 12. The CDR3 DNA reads TGTGCCAGCAGACGCCCAACAGGGGAAGTGTACGAGCAGTACTTC. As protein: CASRRPTGEVYEQYF.

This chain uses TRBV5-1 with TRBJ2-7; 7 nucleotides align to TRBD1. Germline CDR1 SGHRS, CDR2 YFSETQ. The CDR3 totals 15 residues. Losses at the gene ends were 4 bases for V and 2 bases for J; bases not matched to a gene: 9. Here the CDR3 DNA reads TGCGCCAGCAGCCCGTGGACAGGTAGCGCCTACGAGCAGTACTTC. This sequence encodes CASSPWTGSAYEQYF.

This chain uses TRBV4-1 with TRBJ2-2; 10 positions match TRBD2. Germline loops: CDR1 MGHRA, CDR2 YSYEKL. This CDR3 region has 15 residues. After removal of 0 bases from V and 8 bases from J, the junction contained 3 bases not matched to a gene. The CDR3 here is CASSQEWTSGGELFF. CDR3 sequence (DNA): TGCGCCAGCAGCCAAGAGTGGACTAGCGGTGGGGAGCTGTTTTTT.

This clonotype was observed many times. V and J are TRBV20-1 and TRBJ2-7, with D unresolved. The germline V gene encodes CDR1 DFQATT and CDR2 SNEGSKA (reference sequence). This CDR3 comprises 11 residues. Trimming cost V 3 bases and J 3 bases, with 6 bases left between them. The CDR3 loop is CSASDYYEQYF. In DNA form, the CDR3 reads TGCAGTGCTAGCGATTACTACGAGCAGTACTTC.

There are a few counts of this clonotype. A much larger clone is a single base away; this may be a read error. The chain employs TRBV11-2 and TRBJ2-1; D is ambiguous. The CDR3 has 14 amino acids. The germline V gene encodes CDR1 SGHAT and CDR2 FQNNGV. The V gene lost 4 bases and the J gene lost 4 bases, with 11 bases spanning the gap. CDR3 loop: CASSSTARYNEQFF. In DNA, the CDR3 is TGTGCCAGCAGCTCGACGGCCAGATACAATGAGCAGTTCTTC.

This chain's CDR3 is CASSQRTSSYNEQFF. The CDR3 DNA reads TGTGCCAGCAGCCAACGGACTAGTTCCTACAATGAGCAGTTCTTC. The chain links TRBV3-1 to TRBJ2-1; 7 nucleotides line up with TRBD2. The V segment lost 2 bases and the J segment 1 base; nucleotides outside the gene matches: 2. This CDR3 region has 15 residues. Germline values: CDR1 LGHDT, CDR2 YNNKEL (reference sequence).

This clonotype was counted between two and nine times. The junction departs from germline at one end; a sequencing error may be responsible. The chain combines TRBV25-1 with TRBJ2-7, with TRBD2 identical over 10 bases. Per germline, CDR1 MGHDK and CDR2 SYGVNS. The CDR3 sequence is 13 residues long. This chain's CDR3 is CASGQGASGSTNF. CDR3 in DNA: TGTGCCAGCGGGCAGGGGGCTAGCGGGAGCACAAACTTC.

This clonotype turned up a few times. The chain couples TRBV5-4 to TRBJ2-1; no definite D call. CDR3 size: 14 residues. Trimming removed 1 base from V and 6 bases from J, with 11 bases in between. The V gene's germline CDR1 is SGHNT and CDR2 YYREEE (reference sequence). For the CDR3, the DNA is TGTGCCAGCAGCTTGTACTCAATTCTCAATGAGCAGTTCTTC. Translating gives CASSLYSILNEQFF.

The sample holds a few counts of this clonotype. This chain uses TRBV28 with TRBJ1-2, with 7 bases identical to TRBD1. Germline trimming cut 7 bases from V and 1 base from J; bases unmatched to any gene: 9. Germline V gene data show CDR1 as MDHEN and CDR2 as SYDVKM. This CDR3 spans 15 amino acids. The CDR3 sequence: CASTLVAGGNYGYTF. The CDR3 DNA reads TGTGCCAGCACCTTGGTTGCAGGGGGTAACTATGGCTACACCTTC.

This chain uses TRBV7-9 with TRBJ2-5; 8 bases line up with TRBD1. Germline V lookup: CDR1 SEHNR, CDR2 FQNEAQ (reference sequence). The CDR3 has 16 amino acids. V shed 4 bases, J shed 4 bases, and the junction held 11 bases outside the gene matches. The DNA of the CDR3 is TGTGCCAGCAGCTACACACTTGACAGGGGAGGAGAGACCCAGTACTTC. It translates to CASSYTLDRGGETQYF.

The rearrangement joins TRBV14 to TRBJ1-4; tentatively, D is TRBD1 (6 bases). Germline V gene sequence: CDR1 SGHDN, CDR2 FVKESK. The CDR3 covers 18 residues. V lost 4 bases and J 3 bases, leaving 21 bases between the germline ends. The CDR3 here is CASSRLMGGQASNEKLFF. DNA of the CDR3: TGTGCCAGCAGCCGGTTGATGGGGGGCCAAGCATCTAATGAAAAACTGTTTTTT.

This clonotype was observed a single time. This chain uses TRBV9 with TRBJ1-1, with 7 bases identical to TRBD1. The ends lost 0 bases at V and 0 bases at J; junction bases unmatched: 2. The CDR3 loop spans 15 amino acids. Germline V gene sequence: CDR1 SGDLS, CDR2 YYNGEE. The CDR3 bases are TGTGCCAGCAGCGTAGCGGGACAGATGAACACTGAAGCTTTCTTT. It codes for CASSVAGQMNTEAFF. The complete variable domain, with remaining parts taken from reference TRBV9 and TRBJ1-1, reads DSGVTQTPKHLITATGQRVTLRCSPRSGDLSVYWYQQSLDQGLQFLIQYYNGEERAKGNILERFSAQQFPDLHSELNLSSLELGDSALYFCASSVAGQMNTEAFFGQGTRLTVV.

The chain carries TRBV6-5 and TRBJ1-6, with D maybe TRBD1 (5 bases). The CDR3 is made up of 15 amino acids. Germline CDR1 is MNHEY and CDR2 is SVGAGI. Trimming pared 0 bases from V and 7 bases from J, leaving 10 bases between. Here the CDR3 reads CASSYSPGFNSPLHF. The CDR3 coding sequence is TGTGCCAGCAGTTACTCCCCAGGGTTCAATTCACCCCTCCACTTT.

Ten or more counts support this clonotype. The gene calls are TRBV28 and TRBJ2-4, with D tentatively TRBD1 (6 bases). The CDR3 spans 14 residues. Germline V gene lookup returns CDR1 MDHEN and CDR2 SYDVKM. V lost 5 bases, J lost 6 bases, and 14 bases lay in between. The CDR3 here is CASSPQGPLNIQYF. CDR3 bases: TGTGCCAGCAGTCCACAGGGACCGTTAAACATTCAGTACTTC. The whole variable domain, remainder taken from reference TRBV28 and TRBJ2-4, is DVKVTQSSRYLVKRTGEKVFLECVQDMDHENMFWYRQDPGLGLRLIYFSYDVKMKEKGDIPEGYSVSREKKERFSLILESASTNQTSMYLCASSPQGPLNIQYFGAGTRLSVL.

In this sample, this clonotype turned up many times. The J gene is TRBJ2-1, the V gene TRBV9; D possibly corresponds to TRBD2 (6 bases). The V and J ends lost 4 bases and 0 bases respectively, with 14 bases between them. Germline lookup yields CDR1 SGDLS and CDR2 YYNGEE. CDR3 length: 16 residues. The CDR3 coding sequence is TGTGCCAGCAGCCTCGGGACTGCGAGCTCCTACAATGAGCAGTTCTTC. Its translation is CASSLGTASSYNEQFF.